The rows below give T cell receptor beta chains drawn from one sample of a study of blood T cell repertoires in COVID-19. This table comes from immunoSEQ multiplex PCR, and its TCRdb copy is limited to in-frame clones, with some not included. The repertoire holds about 200,000 clones, with around nine tenths as singletons. Sequencing was carried out using peripheral blood. The receptors stem from a man aged 55 to 70 who had recovered from COVID-19. CDR3s include the opening cysteine and the closing phenylalanine or tryptophan. D genes are given only for firm matches. Part of the rows lack a size; the others show once, few, many or a class for expanded clones.

v_call	d_call	j_call	clone_size	cdr3_aa	cdr3_nt
TRBV15	NA	TRBJ2-4	NA	CATSANPNLAAKNIQYF	TGTGCCACCAGCGCGAACCCAAATCTAGCAGCCAAAAACATTCAGTACTTC
TRBV3-1/TRBV3-2	NA	TRBJ2-3	NA	CASSQVKATDTQYF	TGTGCCAGCAGCCAAGTTAAAGCCACAGATACGCAGTATTTT
TRBV27	TRBD1	TRBJ1-6	NA	CASSPQGQGIRSPLHF	TGTGCCAGCAGTCCACAAGGACAGGGGATACGTTCACCCCTCCACTTT
TRBV11-3	NA	TRBJ2-1	NA	CASSLLGANEQFF	TGTGCCAGCAGCTTATTGGGGGCCAATGAGCAGTTCTTC
TRBV30	NA	TRBJ1-2	once	CAWGGQNYGYTF	TGTGCCTGGGGAGGACAGAACTATGGCTACACCTTC
TRBV30	NA	TRBJ1-5	NA	CACLDSAGNQPQHF	TGTGCCTGTTTGGACAGTGCCGGCAATCAGCCCCAGCATTTT
TRBV9	TRBD2	TRBJ2-1	NA	CASSPRLAESSYNEQFF	TGTGCCAGCAGCCCTCGACTAGCGGAGAGCTCCTACAATGAGCAGTTCTTC
TRBV28	TRBD2	TRBJ2-1	NA	CASSSPASGRERNEQFF	TGTGCCAGCAGTTCACCGGCTAGCGGGAGGGAAAGGAATGAGCAGTTCTTC
TRBV18	TRBD1	TRBJ2-5	NA	CASSPRGQKETQYF	TGTGCCAGCTCACCACGGGGACAGAAAGAGACCCAGTACTTC
TRBV15	NA	TRBJ2-3	NA	CATSRDSRPDTDTQYF	TGTGCCACCAGCAGAGATAGCCGACCGGACACAGATACGCAGTATTTT
TRBV7-2	NA	TRBJ1-2	few	CASSGSGLQGKSHGYTF	TGTGCCAGCTCTGGGTCAGGTTTGCAGGGAAAATCGCATGGCTACACCTTC
TRBV5-1	TRBD2	TRBJ2-1	NA	CASSGLAGGNNEQFF	TGCGCCAGCAGCGGGTTAGCGGGGGGAAACAATGAGCAGTTCTTC
TRBV27	TRBD1	TRBJ2-1	NA	CASTAFGDRDNNEQFF	TGTGCCAGCACCGCCTTTGGGGACAGGGACAACAATGAGCAGTTCTTC
TRBV9	NA	TRBJ1-3	NA	CASSVRRDSGNTIYF	TGTGCCAGCAGCGTACGCAGGGACTCTGGAAACACCATATATTTT
TRBV18	NA	TRBJ1-1	NA	CASSPVAGWTEAFF	TGTGCCAGCTCACCTGTGGCGGGTTGGACTGAAGCTTTCTTT
TRBV28	TRBD1	TRBJ1-4	NA	CASSSGQESEKLFF	TGTGCCAGCAGTTCGGGACAGGAGAGTGAAAAACTGTTTTTT
TRBV5-1	NA	TRBJ1-1	NA	CASSLDVAGTEAFF	TGCGCCAGCAGCTTGGATGTAGCGGGCACTGAAGCTTTCTTT
TRBV12-5	NA	TRBJ1-1	NA	CASGPRVNTEAFF	TGTGCTAGTGGTCCTCGGGTGAACACTGAAGCTTTCTTT
TRBV5-1	TRBD2	TRBJ2-1	few	CASSLRSGLAGYNEQFF	TGCGCCAGCAGCTTGAGGTCGGGACTAGCGGGTTACAATGAGCAGTTCTTC
TRBV5-1	NA	TRBJ1-1	NA	CASSAQGNTEAFF	TGCGCCAGCAGCGCACAGGGTAACACTGAAGCTTTCTTT
TRBV7-8	TRBD1	TRBJ1-5	NA	CASSLSGQGNQPQHF	TGTGCCAGCAGCTTATCAGGACAGGGCAATCAGCCCCAGCATTTT